This T cell receptor beta chain was profiled in a study of blood T cell repertoires in COVID-19. On the study more broadly: Acute-phase and convalescent COVID-19 samples originated in the United States, Italy and Spain. Sample material is recorded as cDNA or gDNA derived from T cells, B-cell-depleted T cells, or PBMCs.

V was pared by 6 bases and J by 1 base, with 12 bases of the junction left unmatched. This CDR3 has 18 residues. Germline assignment: CDR1 ENHRY and CDR2 SYGVKD. Per the authors' pipeline: Reference gene primer amplification yielded estimated nucleated cell counts. Repertoires were generated with immunoSEQ multiplex PCR, while TCRdb's copy carries only in-frame clones and drops some. The V and J calls and clone size come from that table; D and trimming were worked out from the DNA. The table has 55,000 or so clones, about 87% seen once. Sequencing was performed on peripheral blood. V and J are TRBV10-3 and TRBJ1-1, with 12 positions matching TRBD1. The receptor's source is a man in his 60s with active or convalescent COVID-19. CDR3 coding DNA: TGTGCCATCAGGAGGTCGGGACAGGGGGCCTCGGGGAACACTGAAGCTTTCTTT. Encoded protein: CAIRRSGQGASGNTEAFF.